One and the same sample provided the 31 T cell receptor beta chains below, sequenced in a study of blood T cells in healthy people across ages (dated by TCRdb to the mid-2010s). The library was prepared using 5' RACE. The instrument given in TCRdb is Illumina HiSeq 2500. A second PCR of roughly 7 to 11 cycles was performed with a sample-barcoded 5' primer and a J-beta primer mix. In TCRdb, the public reads were trimmed at Q25 with fastp and aligned with MiXCR, with productive beta chains retained. Entries that share a CDR3 protein sequence are merged under the most common genes and DNA. The sample contains about 930,000 distinct CDR3 sequences, roughly 29% of them found a single time. The leading ten clones occupy roughly a tenth of the sample. This sample was also put to use in a study of T cells of mothers and their children.

Sequences were obtained from blood. The receptor set was obtained from a middle-aged woman in good health.

This clonotype was seen only a few times. The chain uses TRBV12-3 or TRBV12-4 and TRBJ1-2; maybe TRBD1 (5 bases). V lost 6 bases, J lost 7 bases, and 15 bases lay in between. CDR3 length: 13 amino acids. The CDR3: CASSSGPGGGYTF. CDR3 coding DNA: TGTGCCAGCAGCAGTGGACCTGGGGGTGGCTACACCTTC.

This chain connects TRBV12-3 or TRBV12-4 to TRBJ1-1; possible D gene TRBD1, 5 bases. CDR3 size: 16 residues. V was trimmed by 6 bases and J by 3 bases, leaving 20 bases between them. The CDR3 coding sequence is TGTGCCAGCAGCCCCCCCGACAGTTTCCGTGACACTGAAGCTTTCTTT. It specifies CASSPPDSFRDTEAFF.

This chain connects TRBV3-1 to TRBJ1-5, with 10 bases matching TRBD1. This CDR3 is 22 amino acids long. Germline V gene sequence: CDR1 LGHDT, CDR2 YNNKEL (reference sequence). V was pared by 0 bases and J by 0 bases, with 17 bases of the junction left unmatched. The CDR3 DNA follows: TGTGCCAGCAGCCAAGACCCCCTACTCCGGGACAGGGGACCTTATAGCAATCAGCCCCAGCATTTT. It specifies CASSQDPLLRDRGPYSNQPQHF.

This clonotype occurred a few times. The CDR3 sequence: CSVQPGELNYGYTF. The DNA for the CDR3 is TGCAGCGTACAGCCCGGGGAATTAAACTATGGCTACACCTTC. This rearrangement joins TRBV29-1 to TRBJ1-2; D is unresolved. The CDR3 totals 14 residues. The germline V and J ends were trimmed by 6 bases and 2 bases, with 16 bases remaining between them. Germline V gene sequence: CDR1 SQVTM, CDR2 ANQGSEA.

J is TRBJ2-5 and V is TRBV7-2, with TRBD2 as a possible D gene (6 bases). The CDR3 loop spans 15 amino acids. From germline, CDR1 is SGHTA and CDR2 FQGNSA. The V end was cut by 2 bases, the J end by 2 bases, with 12 bases between. CDR3 bases: TGTGCCAGCAGCTTAAGCGGGTTTACTCAAGAGACCCAGTACTTC. This codes for CASSLSGFTQETQYF.

The chain has TRBV10-3 and TRBJ2-5, with 9 positions matching TRBD2. The CDR3 loop spans 15 amino acids. Germline V gives CDR1 ENHRY, CDR2 SYGVKD. J lost 2 bases, V lost 6 bases, and 7 bases had no gene match. The CDR3 spells CAIRRAGGLQETQYF. In nucleotides, the CDR3 is TGTGCCATCAGAAGAGCGGGGGGCTTACAAGAGACCCAGTACTTC.

This clonotype turned up a few times. A junction end diverges from the germline sequence, so it may reflect a read error. J is TRBJ2-1 and V is TRBV7-7; D is possibly TRBD2 (5 bases). This CDR3 is built from 15 residues. Looked up from germline, CDR1 is SSHAT and CDR2 is FNYEAQ (reference sequence). CDR3 sequence reads: CASSLGRGAENEQFF. Here the CDR3 DNA reads TGTGCTAGCAGCTTAGGCCGGGGAGCTGAGAATGAGCAGTTCTTC.

This clonotype was recorded once. V usage is TRBV3-1 and J usage is TRBJ2-3, with TRBD2 identical over 7 bases. Germline CDR1 LGHDT, CDR2 YNNKEL (reference sequence). V shed 4 bases, J shed 1 base, and the junction held 5 bases outside the gene matches. The CDR3 has 15 residues. The CDR3 loop is CASSPRGKGTDTQYF. The CDR3 DNA follows: TGTGCCAGCAGCCCGCGGGGGAAGGGCACAGATACGCAGTATTTT.

This clonotype was seen ten or more times. CDR3 DNA: TGTGCCACCAGTGATTTGCAGGCAGCAGATACGCAGTATTTT. As protein: CATSDLQAADTQYF. This chain uses TRBV24-1 with TRBJ2-3, with D unclear. V was clipped by 0 bases and J by 4 bases, with 7 bases between them. The CDR3 covers 14 residues. Germline values: CDR1 KGHDR, CDR2 SFDVKD.

This clonotype was seen many times. V usage is TRBV10-3 and J usage is TRBJ2-7; D unresolved. There are 13 residues in the CDR3. V lost 7 bases and J 3 bases, leaving 13 bases between the germline ends. CDR1 and CDR2 (germline): ENHRY, SYGVKD. In DNA, the CDR3 is TGTGCCATCAAGGACGAAGGCGGCTACGAGCAGTACTTC. Its protein product is CAIKDEGGYEQYF.

This clonotype was seen many times. V is TRBV6-5 and J is TRBJ2-7; TRBD1 agrees at 7 bases. Germline V gene sequence: CDR1 MNHEY, CDR2 SVGAGI. The V and J ends lost 6 bases and 7 bases, in that order; junction bases with no gene match: 6. The CDR3 is made up of 12 amino acids. In nucleotides, the CDR3 is TGTGCCAGCAGAAGGACAGGAGGAGAGCAGTACTTC. It codes for CASRRTGGEQYF.

For this clonotype: Given a much more abundant clone one base away, this may be a read error. This sequence joins TRBV6-5 and TRBJ2-1, with D unresolved. The CDR3 length is 12 residues. From germline, CDR1 is MNHEY and CDR2 SVGAGI. Trimming removed 5 bases at V and 10 bases at J, with 12 bases between. CDR3 in amino acids: CASSLGAVEQFF. The CDR3 DNA follows: TGTGCCAGCAGTCTCGGTGCGGTGGAGCAGTTCTTC.

The chain links TRBV28 to TRBJ2-2, with TRBD1 matching 9 bases. Germline CDR1 is MDHEN and CDR2 is SYDVKM. The CDR3 covers 15 residues. V dropped 3 bases and J dropped 4; count of bases not matched to a gene: 3. The chain's CDR3 is CASSFATGGTGELFF. The CDR3, as DNA: TGTGCCAGCAGTTTCGCGACAGGGGGCACCGGGGAGCTGTTTTTT.

The V and J genes are TRBV7-2 and TRBJ2-7; no clear D gene. The DNA end is a closer match to TRBJ2-5, so the J assignment may be wrong. Germline-derived CDR1 and CDR2 are SGHTA and FQGNSA. This CDR3 contains 12 residues. In nucleotides, the CDR3 is TGTGCCAGCAGCTTATGGACGCAGACCCAGTACTTC. It yields the protein CASSLWTQTQYF.

This clonotype has just a few counts. A read error may account for a junction end that differs from germline. The V gene is TRBV28, the J gene TRBJ2-1; no reliable D call. CDR3 length: 13 residues. Germline V lookup: CDR1 MDHEN, CDR2 SYDVKM. In DNA, the CDR3 is TGTGCCAGTAGGGAATACTCCAACAATGAGCAGTTCTTC. Translating gives CASREYSNNEQFF.

To note about this clonotype: Sequence at one end of the junction differs from germline and may be a read error. J is TRBJ2-3 and V is TRBV20-1; D is perhaps TRBD1 or TRBD2 (5 bases each). The CDR3 has 13 amino acids. Germline CDR1 DFQATT, CDR2 SNEGSKA (reference sequence). The CDR3 loop reads CSAGEGPTDMQYF. Here the CDR3 DNA reads TGCAGTGCTGGTGAGGGGCCGACAGATATGCAGTATTTT.

This clonotype was observed a few times. This may come from a read error, since a much larger clone is one base off. The chain links TRBV4-2 to TRBJ2-7; D gene unclear. The CDR3 consists of 14 residues. In germline, CDR1 is LGHNA, CDR2 YNFKEQ. The CDR3, as DNA: TGTGCCAACAGCCAAGATAACACAGCCTACGAGCAGTACTTC. As protein: CANSQDNTAYEQYF.

Many counts were recorded for this clonotype. The J gene is TRBJ2-3, the V gene TRBV12-3 or TRBV12-4, with unresolved D. Trimming left V 5 bases short and J 4 bases short, with 10 bases between. This CDR3 is built from 13 residues. DNA of the CDR3: TGTGCCAGCAGTGCCGGTAGCCCAGATACGCAGTATTTT. Residues: CASSAGSPDTQYF.

This clonotype was observed many times. The V and J genes are TRBV20-1 and TRBJ1-5; D is unclear. The CDR3 runs to 13 residues. The V end lost 2 bases, the J end lost 2 bases, and 7 bases lay between the germline ends. From germline, CDR1 is DFQATT and CDR2 SNEGSKA (reference sequence). CDR3 loop: CSARSGGNQPQHF. For the CDR3, the DNA is TGCAGTGCTAGATCCGGAGGCAATCAGCCCCAGCATTTT.

V usage is TRBV7-9 and J usage is TRBJ2-5; 10 positions match TRBD2. V trimming: 4 bases; J trimming: 1 base; junction bases outside the gene matches: 6. From germline, CDR1 is SEHNR and CDR2 FQNEAQ (reference sequence). The CDR3 totals 16 residues. The CDR3 DNA reads as TGTGCCAGCAGCTCCCAACTAGCGGGGCCCCAAGAGACCCAGTACTTC. This codes for CASSSQLAGPQETQYF.

In this sample, this clonotype turned up a few times. J is TRBJ2-7 and V is TRBV28; possible D gene TRBD1, 5 bases. V was pared by 6 bases and J by 2 bases, with 14 bases between. The CDR3 runs 14 residues. Germline V lookup: CDR1 MDHEN, CDR2 SYDVKM. The CDR3 DNA follows: TGTGCCAGCAGCCAGGGCGGCCGAACCTACGAGCAGTACTTC. Protein sequence: CASSQGGRTYEQYF.

The chain couples TRBV5-1 to TRBJ2-1, with TRBD2 identical over 8 bases. The V gene end was trimmed by 4 bases and the J gene end by 8 bases; junction bases not matched to a gene: 8. CDR3 length equals 14 residues. From germline, CDR1 is SGHRS and CDR2 YFSETQ. The CDR3 DNA is TGCGCCAGCAGCCTACTGACGGGGGGGGATGAGCAGTTCTTC. It yields the protein CASSLLTGGDEQFF.

This clonotype was picked up a small number of times. Here the CDR3 DNA reads TGCGCCAGCAGCTTGGGGACTAGCGGGGCCAACAATGAGCAGTTCTTC. Translated, it gives CASSLGTSGANNEQFF. The chain carries TRBV5-1 and TRBJ2-1; 12 nucleotides match TRBD2. Germline trimming cut 0 bases from V and 5 bases from J; bases unmatched to any gene: 3. This CDR3 is 16 amino acids long. Per the germline V gene, CDR1 is SGHRS and CDR2 is YFSETQ.

This clonotype was seen a handful of times. V usage is TRBV7-9 and J usage is TRBJ2-7, with D perhaps TRBD1 (5 bases). The CDR3 is 14 amino acids. From germline, CDR1 is SEHNR and CDR2 FQNEAQ (reference sequence). V was trimmed by 6 bases and J by 5 bases, leaving 17 bases between them. CDR3 DNA sequence: TGTGCCAGCAGGTCGCAGGGCAGCTTTGACGAGCAGTACTTC. Its translation: CASRSQGSFDEQYF.

This clonotype was observed at least ten times. This rearrangement joins TRBV4-3 to TRBJ2-5, with 12 bases fitting TRBD2. The tail of the sequence fits TRBJ2-3 better, so the J call may be wrong. Germline V CDR1 and CDR2: LGHNA, YSLEER. The CDR3 has 14 residues. CDR3 coding DNA: TGCGCCAGCAGCCAAGGACTAGCGGGGGAGACGCAGTATTTT. Residues: CASSQGLAGETQYF.

The chain is built from TRBV7-9 and TRBJ1-2; possible D gene TRBD1, 6 bases. The CDR3 totals 14 residues. Germline loops: CDR1 SEHNR, CDR2 FQNEAQ (reference sequence). Trimming left V 5 bases short and J 4 bases short, with 14 bases between. The chain's CDR3 is CASSQGQTVYGYTF. CDR3 nucleotides: TGTGCCAGCAGCCAAGGACAGACCGTCTATGGCTACACCTTC. Full variable domain (remainder filled in from reference TRBV7-9 and TRBJ1-2): DTGVSQNPRHKITKRGQNVTFRCDPISEHNRLYWYRQTLGQGPEFLTYFQNEAQLEKSRLLSDRFSAERPKGSFSTLEIQRTEQGDSAMYLCASSQGQTVYGYTFGSGTRLTVV.

In regard to this clonotype: A much larger clone lies one base from this, so it may be a read error. This chain uses TRBV6-5 with TRBJ2-1; 8 bases fit TRBD1. The CDR3 length is 13 residues. Germline CDR1 reads MNHEY; CDR2 reads SVGAGI. The V and J ends lost 7 bases and 13 bases, in that order; junction bases with no gene match: 12. The CDR3 loop reads CASTDDRGWTQFF. As DNA, the CDR3 is TGTGCCAGCACGGACGACAGGGGATGGACCCAGTTCTTC.

This clonotype has more than one count but fewer than ten. This rearrangement joins TRBV29-1 to TRBJ2-4; 7 positions match TRBD1. This CDR3 is built from 11 residues. Germline assignment: CDR1 SQVTM and CDR2 ANQGSEA. After removal of 3 bases from V and 7 bases from J, the junction contained 0 bases not matched to a gene. This CDR3 is CSVDRGNIQYF. The CDR3 nucleotides are TGCAGCGTTGACAGGGGGAACATTCAGTACTTC.

Turning to this clonotype: Its ends do not fully match the called genes, so a read error is possible. This chain uses TRBV5-1 with TRBJ2-1; D is undetermined. Per germline, CDR1 SGHRS and CDR2 YFSETQ. The CDR3 has 15 amino acids. The CDR3 DNA reads as TGCGCCAGCAGCTTAAGGCTAACCCCTTACAATGGGCAGTTCTTC. The encoded protein is CASSLRLTPYNGQFF.

The table lists this clonotype with many counts. V usage is TRBV6-1 and J usage is TRBJ2-3, with D possibly TRBD1 on 6 matching bases. Germline V gene sequence: CDR1 MNHNS, CDR2 SASEGT. V gave up 6 bases and J gave up 0 bases, with 7 bases separating them. CDR3 size: 13 residues. The chain's CDR3 is CASRGQSTDTQYF. As DNA, the CDR3 is TGTGCCAGCAGGGGACAAAGCACAGATACGCAGTATTTT.

The chain links TRBV7-9 to TRBJ1-4, with TRBD1 matching over 9 bases. Germline lookup yields CDR1 SEHNR and CDR2 FQNEAQ (reference sequence). V lost 4 bases and J lost 3; bases outside the gene matches: 3. The CDR3 covers 15 residues. CDR3 nucleotide sequence: TGTGCCAGCAGCTCCCGACAGGGGGCTAATGAAAAACTGTTTTTT. Protein sequence: CASSSRQGANEKLFF.